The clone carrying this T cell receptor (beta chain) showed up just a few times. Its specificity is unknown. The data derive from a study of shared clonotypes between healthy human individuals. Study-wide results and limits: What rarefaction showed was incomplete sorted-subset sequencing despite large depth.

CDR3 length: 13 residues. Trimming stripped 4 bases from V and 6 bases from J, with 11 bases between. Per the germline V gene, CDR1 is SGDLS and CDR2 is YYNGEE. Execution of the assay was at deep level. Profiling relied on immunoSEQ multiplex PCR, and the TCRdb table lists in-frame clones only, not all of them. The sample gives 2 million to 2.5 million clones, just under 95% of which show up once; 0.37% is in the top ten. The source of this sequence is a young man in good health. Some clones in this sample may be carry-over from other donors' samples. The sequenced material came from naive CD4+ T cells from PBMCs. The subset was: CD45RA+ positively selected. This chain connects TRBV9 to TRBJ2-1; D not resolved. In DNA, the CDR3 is TGTGCCAGCAGCCTAGTGGGGTCCAATGAGCAGTTCTTC. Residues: CASSLVGSNEQFF.